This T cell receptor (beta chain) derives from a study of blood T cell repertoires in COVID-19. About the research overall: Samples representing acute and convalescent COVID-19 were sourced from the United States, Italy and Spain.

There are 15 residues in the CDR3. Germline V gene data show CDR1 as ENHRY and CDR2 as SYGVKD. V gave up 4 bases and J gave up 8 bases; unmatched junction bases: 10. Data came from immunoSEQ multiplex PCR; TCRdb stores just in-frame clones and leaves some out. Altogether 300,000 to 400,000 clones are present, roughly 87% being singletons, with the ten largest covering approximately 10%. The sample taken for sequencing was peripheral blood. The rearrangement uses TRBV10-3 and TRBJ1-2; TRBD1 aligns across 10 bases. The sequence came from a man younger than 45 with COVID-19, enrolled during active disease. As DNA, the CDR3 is TGTGCCATCAGTGTAGACCGGGACAGGGGCGAGGGCTACACCTTC. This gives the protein CAISVDRDRGEGYTF.